This TCR beta chain was found in a study of CD4 T cells in relation to SARS-CoV-2 and coronaviruses (dated by TCRdb to about 2021). Background on the whole study: A median age of around 35 years, with a range of roughly 21 to 75 years, was recorded for the full convalescent cohort of roughly eleven patients. Among the approximately 12 convalescent patients, 8 males and 4 females were included, and two of the subjects were Hispanic. Patient-derived lymphoblastoid cell lines were used to map the HLA restriction of shared crossreactive spike epitopes. At the level of individual TCR clonotypes, the study measured memory CD4+ T cell crossreactivity between SARS-CoV-2 spike protein and common cold coronavirus spike proteins. The Adaptive Biotechnologies TCR-sequencing kit was used to sequence samples from a few pre-COVID donors and the naive versus memory experiments, while other data came from Illumina-based sequencing. A different, Illumina-based TCR-beta assay was used to sequence expansion assays from other donors in the study. Points the paper makes about the study in general: Memory CD4+ clonotypes crossrecognizing SARS-CoV-2 and at least one common cold coronavirus spike were found in 55% to 70% of donors. Crossreactive clones showed significantly weaker SARS-CoV-2-driven expansion than monoreactive clones, consistent with antigenic imprinting. Naive versus memory sequencing indicated the assay detects memory recall responses rather than primary responses primed during culture. The study was limited by small numbers of patients and tested TCRs. Crossreactivity analysis was centred on spike protein, so crossreactivity against other viral proteins was not assessed. Because no donor provided both pre-pandemic and post-infection samples, tracing the source of pre-existing responses was limited.

Uncultured naive and memory CD4+ T cell DNA received deep-resolution immunoSEQ TCR-beta sequencing. Per the source publication's procedure: Preprocessing removed nonproductive sequences and CDR3s not starting with C, not ending with F or W, or shorter than 7 amino acids. Cultured and uncultured naive and memory CD4+ repertoires were searched for previously identified spike- and CEF-reactive CDR3s. CDR3 homology was measured as pairwise Levenshtein distance, computed with the stringdist R package after trimming three terminal residues from each end. TCRdb took this table from immuneACCESS and kept in-frame rearrangements with V and J called. Such tables lack part of the clones; where checked against another copy, unresolved V genes explain under half of the gap, and the rest is unexplained. V, J and clone size are taken as reported in that table, and D and trimming were inferred from the DNA itself. Counted in this sample were about 11,000 clones; about 89% of them appeared once. The ten largest clones capture around 2.2% of the sample.

Remarks on this clone: It has no known antigen specificity. No clone much larger than this one lies a single base away; base qualities are absent.

V has 2 bases trimmed and J has 2 bases trimmed; junction bases matching no gene number 6. From the cysteine through the phenylalanine, the CDR3 covers 15 amino acids. Of the read, only the CDR3 DNA is kept; its 45 bases are in frame from base 1. The germline V gene encodes CDR1 MNHEY and CDR2 SVGAGI. To separate naive from memory CD4+ T cells, cryopreserved PBMCs first underwent CD4 enrichment and then EasySep naive CD4+ T cell enrichment. PBMCs were isolated from leukapheresis product or whole blood by Ficoll-Paque PLUS gradient centrifugation. PBMCs were either used fresh in the expansion assay or cryopreserved at -140 degrees C. The QIAamp Micro DNA Kit was used to extract genomic DNA from the CD4+ T cells.

The sequence links TRBV6-5 to TRBJ2-7; 7 bases in the middle match TRBD1. Sequencing was carried out using naive CD4+ T cells from PBMCs. This specimen's cell subset or site label, per the study, means: naive CD4+ T cells isolated by negative enrichment. The sequence was collected from an adult with COVID-19. The CDR3 region: CASSYTGDRPYEQYF. The base sequence is TGTGCCAGCAGTTACACTGGGGACAGACCCTACGAGCAGTACTTC.